The 13 T cell receptor beta chains reported below all come from one sample, sequenced in a study of T-cell reconstitution after alpha-beta-depleted transplantation in children. TCRbeta library construction was performed incorporating unique molecular identifiers. TCRdb re-analysed the PCR reads in MiXCR, keeping a single row per CDR3 protein. The sample records over 200,000 distinct CDR3 sequences, under 20% being singletons. The starting material was PBMCs, mostly from graft donor cells, obtained 360 days after TCRalphabeta/CD19-depleted stem cell transplant. Every receptor here comes from a male patient aged 2 to 10 who had a stem cell transplant for acute lymphoblastic leukemia, so the T cells may come from the graft donor.

This clonotype was found a few times. The chain links TRBV28 to TRBJ1-1, with 9 positions matching TRBD1. The V and J ends lost 6 bases and 1 base, in that order; junction bases with no gene match: 6. The CDR3 is 15 amino acids. The germline V gene encodes CDR1 MDHEN and CDR2 SYDVKM. CDR3 DNA sequence: TGTGCCAGCAGCCTCCGGACAGGGGAGAACACTGAAGCTTTCTTT. Translation: CASSLRTGENTEAFF. The full variable domain, with the rest looked up from reference TRBV28 and TRBJ1-1, is DVKVTQSSRYLVKRTGEKVFLECVQDMDHENMFWYRQDPGLGLRLIYFSYDVKMKEKGDIPEGYSVSREKKERFSLILESASTNQTSMYLCASSLRTGENTEAFFGQGTRLTVV.

This rearrangement joins TRBV30 to TRBJ2-6; D is perhaps TRBD1 or TRBD2 (5 bases each). V lost 3 bases to trimming and J lost 3 bases, with 6 bases between them. Germline lookup yields CDR1 GTSNPN and CDR2 SVGIG (reference sequence). The CDR3 is 13 amino acids. CDR3 in amino acids: CAWRGDGANVLTF. In DNA form, the CDR3 reads TGTGCCTGGAGGGGGGATGGGGCCAACGTCCTGACTTTC.

V is TRBV18 and J is TRBJ1-1; no clear D. This CDR3 has 13 residues. Per the germline V gene, CDR1 is KGHSH and CDR2 is LQKENI. Trimming took 5 bases from V and 0 from J, leaving 7 bases between them. The DNA for the CDR3 is TGTGCCAGCTCAGGATCCATGAACACTGAAGCTTTCTTT. Translation: CASSGSMNTEAFF.

The chain combines TRBV7-2 with TRBJ2-7; 8 nucleotides agree with TRBD1. The germline CDR1 and CDR2 sequences are SGHTA and FQGNSA. V lost 1 base and J lost 0; bases outside the gene matches: 8. The CDR3 length is 17 residues. CDR3 nucleotide sequence: TGTGCCAGCAGCTTAGGACTTTGGGACAGGTTCTCCTACGAGCAGTACTTC. This sequence encodes CASSLGLWDRFSYEQYF.

V gene TRBV7-9 combines with J gene TRBJ1-2, with TRBD1 matching over 8 bases. The germline gives CDR1 SEHNR, CDR2 FQNEAQ (reference sequence). V was pared by 5 bases and J by 5 bases, with 4 bases of the junction left unmatched. The CDR3 covers 13 residues. CDR3 protein: CASSPQGVYGYTF. The CDR3 bases are TGTGCCAGCAGCCCACAGGGGGTTTATGGCTACACCTTC.

The chain couples TRBV7-8 to TRBJ1-2; D not resolved. V lost 1 base and J lost 8, with 17 bases in between. The CDR3 loop spans 15 amino acids. Germline CDR1 SGHVS, CDR2 FQNEAQ. In DNA form, the CDR3 reads TGTGCCAGCAGCTTAGTTAGAGACCCAATGAGAGGCTACACCTTC. This encodes CASSLVRDPMRGYTF.

The chain joins TRBV7-8 to TRBJ1-5, with a tentative D call TRBD1 (6 bases). The germline V gene has CDR1 SGHVS and CDR2 FQNEAQ. The CDR3 contains 15 residues. V lost 5 bases, J lost 2 bases, and 13 bases lay in between. Here the CDR3 reads CASSADRWGNQPQHF. Written as DNA, the CDR3 is TGTGCCAGCAGCGCAGACAGGTGGGGCAATCAGCCCCAGCATTTT.

This clonotype was seen a few times. The genes are TRBV5-1 and TRBJ2-3, with 14 bases identical to TRBD2. From germline, CDR1 is SGHRS and CDR2 YFSETQ. After removal of 4 bases from V and 4 bases from J, the junction contained 2 bases not matched to a gene. This CDR3 spans 15 amino acids. The CDR3 reads CASSTGLAGADTQYF. In DNA form, the CDR3 reads TGCGCCAGCAGCACGGGACTAGCGGGGGCAGATACGCAGTATTTT.

This clonotype was observed a few times. This chain links TRBV11-2 with TRBJ2-7; 8 nucleotides match TRBD1. CDR1 is SGHAT, CDR2 FQNNGV, per germline. With V trimmed by 4 bases and J by 2 bases, 7 bases remained unmatched. The CDR3 length is 15 residues. In nucleotides, the CDR3 is TGTGCCAGCAGCTCAAGAAGACAGGGGCCCTACGAGCAGTACTTC. Its translation is CASSSRRQGPYEQYF.

The rearrangement uses TRBV4-1 and TRBJ2-5, with 9 bases matching TRBD1. Germline CDR1 reads MGHRA; CDR2 reads YSYEKL. The ends lost 0 bases at V and 4 bases at J; junction bases unmatched: 3. The CDR3 totals 15 residues. CDR3 in DNA: TGCGCCAGCAGCCAAGAAGCGGGACAGGGAGAGACCCAGTACTTC. Translated, it gives CASSQEAGQGETQYF.

This rearrangement joins TRBV7-9 to TRBJ2-3; 7 nucleotides line up with TRBD2. The CDR3 runs 11 residues. Germline loops: CDR1 SEHNR, CDR2 FQNEAQ (reference sequence). The V and J ends lost 6 bases and 11 bases, in that order; junction bases with no gene match: 5. CDR3 sequence (DNA): TGTGCCAGCAGACAACCGGGAGGGCAGTATTTT. Translating gives CASRQPGGQYF.

This chain links TRBV11-2 with TRBJ2-2; possible D gene TRBD2, 7 bases. The V end lost 0 bases, the J end lost 5 bases, and 16 bases lay between the germline ends. The CDR3 is 17 residues long. Germline V gives CDR1 SGHAT, CDR2 FQNNGV. CDR3 loop: CASSLEEGGRLTGELFF. The CDR3 bases are TGTGCCAGCAGCTTAGAGGAGGGGGGGAGGTTGACCGGGGAGCTGTTTTTT. The full variable domain, completed using reference TRBV11-2 and TRBJ2-2, is EAGVAQSPRYKIIEKRQSVAFWCNPISGHATLYWYQQILGQGPKLLIQFQNNGVVDDSQLPKDRFSAERLKGVDSTLKIQPAKLEDSAVYLCASSLEEGGRLTGELFFGEGSRLTVL.

This clonotype was recorded a few times. The chain couples TRBV10-2 to TRBJ2-7; 11 bases are shared with TRBD1. CDR1 is WSHSY and CDR2 is SAAADI in the germline V gene. The V segment lost 8 bases and the J segment 2 bases; nucleotides outside the gene matches: 8. The CDR3 spans 15 residues. CDR3 in amino acids: CASQEGQGAPYEQYF. The CDR3 DNA follows: TGCGCCAGCCAAGAAGGACAGGGGGCCCCCTACGAGCAGTACTTC.